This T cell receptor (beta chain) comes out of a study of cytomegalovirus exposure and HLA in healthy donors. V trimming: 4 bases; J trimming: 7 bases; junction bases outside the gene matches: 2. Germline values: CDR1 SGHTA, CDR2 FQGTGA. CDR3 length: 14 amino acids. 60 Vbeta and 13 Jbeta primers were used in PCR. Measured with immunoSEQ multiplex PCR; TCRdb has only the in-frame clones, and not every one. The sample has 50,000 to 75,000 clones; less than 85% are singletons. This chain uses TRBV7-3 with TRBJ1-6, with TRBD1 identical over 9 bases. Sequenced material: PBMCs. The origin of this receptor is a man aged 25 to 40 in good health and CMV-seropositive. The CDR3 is CASSSTGGNSPLHF. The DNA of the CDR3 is TGTGCCAGCAGCTCGACAGGGGGGAATTCACCCCTCCACTTT.